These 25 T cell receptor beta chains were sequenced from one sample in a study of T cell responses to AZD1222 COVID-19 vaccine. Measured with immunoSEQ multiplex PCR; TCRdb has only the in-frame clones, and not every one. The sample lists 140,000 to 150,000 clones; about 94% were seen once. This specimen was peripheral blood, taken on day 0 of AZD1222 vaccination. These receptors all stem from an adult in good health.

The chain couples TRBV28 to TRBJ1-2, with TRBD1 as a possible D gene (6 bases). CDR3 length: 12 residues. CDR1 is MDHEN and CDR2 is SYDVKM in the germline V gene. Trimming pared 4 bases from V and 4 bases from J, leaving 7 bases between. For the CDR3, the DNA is TGTGCCAGCAGTTCGACAGGCTATGGCTACACCTTC. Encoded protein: CASSSTGYGYTF.

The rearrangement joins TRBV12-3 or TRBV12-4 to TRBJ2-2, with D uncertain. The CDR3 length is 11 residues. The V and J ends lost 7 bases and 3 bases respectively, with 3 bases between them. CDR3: CASTYTGELFF. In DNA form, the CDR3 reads TGTGCCAGCACCTACACCGGGGAGCTGTTTTTT.

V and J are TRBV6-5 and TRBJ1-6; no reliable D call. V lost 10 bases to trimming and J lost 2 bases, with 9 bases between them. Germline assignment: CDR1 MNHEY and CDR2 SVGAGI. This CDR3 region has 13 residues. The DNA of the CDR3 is TGTGCCACAACAGATACCTATAATTCACCCCTCCACTTT. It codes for CATTDTYNSPLHF.

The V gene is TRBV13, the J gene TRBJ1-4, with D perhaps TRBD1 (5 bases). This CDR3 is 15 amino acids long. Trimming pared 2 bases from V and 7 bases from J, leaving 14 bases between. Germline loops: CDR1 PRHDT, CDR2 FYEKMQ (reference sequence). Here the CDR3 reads CASSLSGTLREKLFF. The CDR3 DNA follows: TGTGCCAGCAGCTTATCGGGGACTCTTCGTGAAAAACTGTTTTTT.

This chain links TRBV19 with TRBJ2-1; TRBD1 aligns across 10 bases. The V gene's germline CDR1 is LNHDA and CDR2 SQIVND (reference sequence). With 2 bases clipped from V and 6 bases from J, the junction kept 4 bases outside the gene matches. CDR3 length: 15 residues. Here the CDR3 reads CASSIPRTGGNEQFF. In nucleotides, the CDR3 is TGTGCCAGTAGTATACCACGGACAGGGGGCAATGAGCAGTTCTTC.

The CDR3 loop is CASSIAAGGDTEAFF. For the CDR3, the DNA is TGTGCCAGTAGTATAGCTGCCGGGGGGGACACTGAAGCTTTCTTT. The chain links TRBV19 to TRBJ1-1, with a tentative D call TRBD1 (5 bases). Trimming removed 1 base at V and 3 bases at J, with 12 bases between. Germline V lookup: CDR1 LNHDA, CDR2 SQIVND (reference sequence). CDR3 length equals 15 residues. The full variable domain, completed using reference TRBV19 and TRBJ1-1, is DGGITQSPKYLFRKEGQNVTLSCEQNLNHDAMYWYRQDPGQGLRLIYYSQIVNDFQKGDIAEGYSVSREKKESFPLTVTSAQKNPTAFYLCASSIAAGGDTEAFFGQGTRLTVV.

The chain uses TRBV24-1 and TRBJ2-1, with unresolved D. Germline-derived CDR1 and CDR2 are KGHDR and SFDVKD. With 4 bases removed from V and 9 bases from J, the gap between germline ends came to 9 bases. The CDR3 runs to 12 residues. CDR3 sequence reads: CATSEGSPEQFF. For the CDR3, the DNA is TGTGCCACCAGTGAAGGATCTCCTGAGCAGTTCTTC.

The CDR3 DNA is TGTGCCAGCAGCTTAATAGCGGGAGTGAGGCCCGACACCGGGGAGCTGTTTTTT. Its translation is CASSLIAGVRPDTGELFF. The rearrangement uses TRBV7-9 and TRBJ2-2; TRBD2 matches 9 bases. This CDR3 comprises 18 residues. The V gene's germline CDR1 is SEHNR and CDR2 FQNEAQ (reference sequence). Unmatched junction bases numbered 10, after V lost 2 bases and J lost 3 bases.

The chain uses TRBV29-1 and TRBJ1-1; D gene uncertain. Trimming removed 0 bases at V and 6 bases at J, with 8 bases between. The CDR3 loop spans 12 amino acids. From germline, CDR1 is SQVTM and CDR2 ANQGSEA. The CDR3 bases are TGCAGCGTTGAAGAGGGTACTTCTGAAGCTTTCTTT. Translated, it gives CSVEEGTSEAFF. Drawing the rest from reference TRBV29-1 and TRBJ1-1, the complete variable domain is SAVISQKPSRDICQRGTSLTIQCQVDSQVTMMFWYRQQPGQSLTLIATANQGSEATYESGFVIDKFPISRPNLTFSTLTVSNMSPEDSSIYLCSVEEGTSEAFFGQGTRLTVV.

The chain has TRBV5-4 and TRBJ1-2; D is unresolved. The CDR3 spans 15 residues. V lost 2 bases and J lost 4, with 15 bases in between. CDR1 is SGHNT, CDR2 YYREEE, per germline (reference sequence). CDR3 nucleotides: TGTGCCAGCAGCTTCTTAGGACCCACAGCCTATGGCTACACCTTC. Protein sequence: CASSFLGPTAYGYTF. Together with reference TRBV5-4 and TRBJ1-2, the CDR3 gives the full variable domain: ETGVTQSPTHLIKTRGQQVTLRCSSQSGHNTVSWYQQALGQGPQFIFQYYREEENGRGNFPPRFSGLQFPNYSSELNVNALELDDSALYLCASSFLGPTAYGYTFGSGTRLTVV.

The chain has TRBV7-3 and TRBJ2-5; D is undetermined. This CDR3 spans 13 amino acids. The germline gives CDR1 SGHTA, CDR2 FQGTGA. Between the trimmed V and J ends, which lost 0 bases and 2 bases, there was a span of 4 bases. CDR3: CASSLTPQETQYF. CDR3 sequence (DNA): TGTGCCAGCAGCTTAACCCCGCAAGAGACCCAGTACTTC.

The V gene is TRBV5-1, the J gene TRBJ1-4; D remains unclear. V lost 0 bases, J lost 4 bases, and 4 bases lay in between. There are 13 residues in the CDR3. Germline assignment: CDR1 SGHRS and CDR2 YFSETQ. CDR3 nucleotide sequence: TGCGCCAGCAGCTTGGGGGTTAATGAAAAACTGTTTTTT. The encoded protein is CASSLGVNEKLFF.

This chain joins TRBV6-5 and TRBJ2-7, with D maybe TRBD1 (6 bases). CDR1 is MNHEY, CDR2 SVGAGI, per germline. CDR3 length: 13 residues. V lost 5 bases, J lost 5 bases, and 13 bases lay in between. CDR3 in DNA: TGTGCCAGCAGTATCCCAGGGGCGGACGAGCAGTACTTC. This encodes CASSIPGADEQYF.

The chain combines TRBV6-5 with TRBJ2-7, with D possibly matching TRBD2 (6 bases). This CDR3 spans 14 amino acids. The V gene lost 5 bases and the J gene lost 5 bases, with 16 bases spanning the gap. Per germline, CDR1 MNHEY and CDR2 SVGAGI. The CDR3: CASSPFGTGDEQYF. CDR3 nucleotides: TGTGCCAGCAGTCCCTTCGGAACGGGGGACGAGCAGTACTTC.

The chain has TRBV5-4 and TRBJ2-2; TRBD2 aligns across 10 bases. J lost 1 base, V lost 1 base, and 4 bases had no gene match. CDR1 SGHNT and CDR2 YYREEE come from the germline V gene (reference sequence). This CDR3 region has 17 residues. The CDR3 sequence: CASSLFASGRNTGELFF. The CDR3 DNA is TGTGCCAGCAGCTTGTTCGCTAGCGGGAGGAACACCGGGGAGCTGTTTTTT.

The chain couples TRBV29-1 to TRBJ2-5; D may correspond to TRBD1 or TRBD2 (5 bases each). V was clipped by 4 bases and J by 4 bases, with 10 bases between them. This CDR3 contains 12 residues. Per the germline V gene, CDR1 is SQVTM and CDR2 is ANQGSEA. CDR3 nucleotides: TGCAGCGTTGCAGGGACGGGAGAGACCCAGTACTTC. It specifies CSVAGTGETQYF.

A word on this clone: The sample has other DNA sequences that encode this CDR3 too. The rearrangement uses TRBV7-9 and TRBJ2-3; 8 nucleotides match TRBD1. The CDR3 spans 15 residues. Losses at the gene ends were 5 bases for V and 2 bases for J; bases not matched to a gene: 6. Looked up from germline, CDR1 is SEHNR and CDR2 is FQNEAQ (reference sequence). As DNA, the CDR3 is TGTGCCAGCAGCCCTGGGACAGGCTCCACAGATACGCAGTATTTT. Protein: CASSPGTGSTDTQYF.

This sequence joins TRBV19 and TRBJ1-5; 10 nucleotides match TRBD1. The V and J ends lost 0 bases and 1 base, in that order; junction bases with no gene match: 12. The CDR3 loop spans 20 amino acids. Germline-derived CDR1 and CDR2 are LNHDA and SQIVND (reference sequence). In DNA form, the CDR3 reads TGTGCCAGTAGTATAGAGGCTGGGACAGGGGTCTGGGAGAGCAATCAGCCCCAGCATTTT. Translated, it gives CASSIEAGTGVWESNQPQHF.

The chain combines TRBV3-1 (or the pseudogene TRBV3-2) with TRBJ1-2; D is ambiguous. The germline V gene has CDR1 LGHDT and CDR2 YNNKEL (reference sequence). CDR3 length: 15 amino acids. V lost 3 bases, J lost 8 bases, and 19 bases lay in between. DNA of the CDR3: TGTGCCAGCAGCCAGGGCACCGATAGGCTGGCCGGCTACACCTTC. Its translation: CASSQGTDRLAGYTF.

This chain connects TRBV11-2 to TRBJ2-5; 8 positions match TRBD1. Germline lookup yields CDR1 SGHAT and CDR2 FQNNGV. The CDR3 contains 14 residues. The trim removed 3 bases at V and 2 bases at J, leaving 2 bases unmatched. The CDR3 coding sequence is TGTGCCAGCAGCTTGGACAGGGCGCAAGAGACCCAGTACTTC. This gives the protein CASSLDRAQETQYF.

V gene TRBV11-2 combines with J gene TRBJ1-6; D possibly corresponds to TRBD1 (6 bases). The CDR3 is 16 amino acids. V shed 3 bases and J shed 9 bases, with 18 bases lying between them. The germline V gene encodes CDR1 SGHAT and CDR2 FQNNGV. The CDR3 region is CASSFPTGRTGSPLHF. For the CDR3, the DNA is TGTGCCAGCAGCTTCCCTACAGGGAGGACGGGTTCACCCCTCCACTTT.

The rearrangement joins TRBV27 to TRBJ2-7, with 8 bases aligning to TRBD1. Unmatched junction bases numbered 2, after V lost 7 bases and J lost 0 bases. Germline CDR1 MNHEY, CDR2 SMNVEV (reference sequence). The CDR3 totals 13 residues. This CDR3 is CASMGQASYEQYF. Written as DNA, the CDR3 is TGTGCCAGCATGGGACAGGCCTCCTACGAGCAGTACTTC.

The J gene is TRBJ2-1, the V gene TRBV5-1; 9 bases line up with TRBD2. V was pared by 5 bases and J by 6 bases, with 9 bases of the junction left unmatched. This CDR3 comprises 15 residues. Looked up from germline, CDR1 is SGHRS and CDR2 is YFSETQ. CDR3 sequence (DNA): TGCGCCAGCAGACCACCGGGACTAGCAATCAATGAGCAGTTCTTC. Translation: CASRPPGLAINEQFF.

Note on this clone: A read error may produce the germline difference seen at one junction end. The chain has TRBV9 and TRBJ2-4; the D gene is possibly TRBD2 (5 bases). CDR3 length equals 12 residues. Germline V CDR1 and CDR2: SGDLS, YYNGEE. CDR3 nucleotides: TGTGCCAGCAGCGGCGTATCGGGGTTTCTTTCATTC. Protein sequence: CASSGVSGFLSF.

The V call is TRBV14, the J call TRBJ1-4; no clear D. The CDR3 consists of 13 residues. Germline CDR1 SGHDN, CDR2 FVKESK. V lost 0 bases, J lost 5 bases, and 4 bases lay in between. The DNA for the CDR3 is TGTGCCAGCAGCCAAGACCTAAATGAAAAACTGTTTTTT. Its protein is CASSQDLNEKLFF.